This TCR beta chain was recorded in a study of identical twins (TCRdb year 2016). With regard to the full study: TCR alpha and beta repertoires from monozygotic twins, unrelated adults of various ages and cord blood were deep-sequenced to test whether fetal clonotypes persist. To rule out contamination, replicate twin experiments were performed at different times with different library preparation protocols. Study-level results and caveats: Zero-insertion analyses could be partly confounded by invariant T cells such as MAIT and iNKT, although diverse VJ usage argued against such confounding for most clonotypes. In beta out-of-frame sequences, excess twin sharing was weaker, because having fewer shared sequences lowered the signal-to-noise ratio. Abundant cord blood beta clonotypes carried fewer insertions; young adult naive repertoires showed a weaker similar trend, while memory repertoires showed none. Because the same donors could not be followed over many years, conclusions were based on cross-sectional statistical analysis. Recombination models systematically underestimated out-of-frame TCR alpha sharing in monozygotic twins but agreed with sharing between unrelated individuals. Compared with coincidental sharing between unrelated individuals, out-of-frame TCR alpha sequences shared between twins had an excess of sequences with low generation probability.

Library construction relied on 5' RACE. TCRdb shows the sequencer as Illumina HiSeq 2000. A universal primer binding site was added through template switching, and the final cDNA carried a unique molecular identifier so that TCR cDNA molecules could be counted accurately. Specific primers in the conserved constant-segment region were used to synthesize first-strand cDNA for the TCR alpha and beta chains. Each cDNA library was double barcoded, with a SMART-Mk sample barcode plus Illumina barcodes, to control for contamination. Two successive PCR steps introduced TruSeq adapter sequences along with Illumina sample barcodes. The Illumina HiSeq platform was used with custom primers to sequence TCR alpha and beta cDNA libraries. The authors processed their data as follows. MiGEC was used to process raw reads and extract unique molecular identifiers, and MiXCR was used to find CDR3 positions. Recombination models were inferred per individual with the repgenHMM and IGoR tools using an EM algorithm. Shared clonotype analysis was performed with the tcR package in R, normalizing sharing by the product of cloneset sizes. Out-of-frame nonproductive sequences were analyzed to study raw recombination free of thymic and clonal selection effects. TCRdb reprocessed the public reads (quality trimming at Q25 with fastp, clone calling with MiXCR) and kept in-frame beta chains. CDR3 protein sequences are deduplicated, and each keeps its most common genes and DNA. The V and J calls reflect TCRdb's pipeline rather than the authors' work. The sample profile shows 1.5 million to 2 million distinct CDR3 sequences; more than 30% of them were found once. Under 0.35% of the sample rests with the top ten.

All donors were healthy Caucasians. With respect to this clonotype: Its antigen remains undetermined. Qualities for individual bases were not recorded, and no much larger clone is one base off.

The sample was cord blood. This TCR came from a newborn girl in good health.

CDR3 loop: CASSLPPPTDTQYF. Here is the DNA: TGTGCCAGCAGTCTTCCACCCCCAACAGATACGCAGTATTTT. Recombination joined TRBV7-6 with TRBJ2-3, with the D gene uncertain. CDR1 and CDR2, per the germline V gene, are SGHVS and FNYEAQ. The CDR3 runs 14 amino acids, cysteine and phenylalanine included. Of all the DNA, just the CDR3 is kept, 42 bases in frame from base 1. The junction shows trimming of 6 bases on V and 3 bases on J, plus 13 bases between the germline ends.